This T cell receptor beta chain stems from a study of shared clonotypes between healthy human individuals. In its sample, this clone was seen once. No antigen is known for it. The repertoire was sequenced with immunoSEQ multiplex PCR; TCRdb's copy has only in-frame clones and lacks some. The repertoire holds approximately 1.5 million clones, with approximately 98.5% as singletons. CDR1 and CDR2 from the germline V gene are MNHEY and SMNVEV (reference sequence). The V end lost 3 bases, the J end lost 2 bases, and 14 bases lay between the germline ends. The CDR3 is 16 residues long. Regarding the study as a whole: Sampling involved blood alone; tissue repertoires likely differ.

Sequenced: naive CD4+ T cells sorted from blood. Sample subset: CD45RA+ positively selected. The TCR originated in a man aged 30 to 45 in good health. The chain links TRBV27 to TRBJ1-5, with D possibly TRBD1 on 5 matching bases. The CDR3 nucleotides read TGTGCCAGCAGTTTGGTGTTAGGGGAAGGCAATCAGCCCCAGCATTTT. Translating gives CASSLVLGEGNQPQHF.